The source of this TCR beta chain is a study of CD8 T cells in ankylosing spondylitis. In its sample, this clonotype was seen many times. What it binds is unknown. Study results and limitations: Matched ankylosing spondylitis synovial fluid reportedly showed significant enrichment of disease-linked clones. Disease-linked clones, CD8+, were relatively rare in peripheral blood. For ankylosing spondylitis blood, a TCR beta motif of roughly 8 highly homologous variants appeared characteristic.

CDR3 length: 17 residues. Trimming stripped 6 bases from V and 3 bases from J, with 21 bases between. Per the germline V gene, CDR1 is ENHRY and CDR2 is SYGVKD. 5'-RACE, quantitative and with molecular barcodes, yielded the TCR beta libraries. TCRdb processed the 5' RACE reads anew with MiXCR; each CDR3 protein has one entry. The sample lists roughly 490,000 distinct CDR3 sequences; about 5.7% were seen once. The sequencing sample was made of blood, either unsorted or a sorted T cell fraction (not recorded which). The clonotype comes from a male donor with ankylosing spondylitis. The J gene is TRBJ2-1, the V gene TRBV10-3; tentatively, D is TRBD1 (6 bases). CDR3 in amino acids: CAIRGQGSTFLYNEQFF. For the CDR3, the DNA is TGTGCCATCAGAGGGCAGGGGTCCACCTTTCTCTACAATGAGCAGTTCTTC.